One sample yielded the 32 T cell receptor beta chains listed below, sequenced in a study of T cells in localized non-small cell lung cancer. Sequencing used immunoSEQ multiplex PCR; TCRdb keeps in-frame clones, though not all of them. This table holds about 43,000 clones, 91% found once. The sample in question was PBMCs, obtained before any cancer treatment. Receptors were obtained from a woman aged 40-69 years with stage II lung adenocarcinoma.

The chain joins TRBV5-6 to TRBJ1-4; a weak D match, TRBD1 (5 bases). V was pared by 1 base and J by 7 bases, with 14 bases between. The CDR3 runs to 15 residues. Germline-derived CDR1 and CDR2 are SGHDT and YYEEEE. CDR3 sequence reads: CASSLRQGGSEKLFF. CDR3 nucleotides: TGTGCCAGCAGCTTGAGGCAGGGTGGGAGTGAAAAACTGTTTTTT. The whole variable domain, filled in from reference TRBV5-6 and TRBJ1-4, reads DAGVTQSPTHLIKTRGQQVTLRCSPKSGHDTVSWYQQALGQGPQFIFQYYEEEERQRGNFPDRFSGHQFPNYSSELNVNALLLGDSALYLCASSLRQGGSEKLFFGSGTQLSVL.

The chain has TRBV5-1 and TRBJ2-3; D is possibly TRBD2 (5 bases). The CDR3 totals 17 residues. Germline loops: CDR1 SGHRS, CDR2 YFSETQ. V was clipped by 0 bases and J by 0 bases, with 14 bases between them. The CDR3 DNA follows: TGCGCCAGCAGCTTGGCCGCCAGCGGAACTAGCACAGATACGCAGTATTTT. Protein product: CASSLAASGTSTDTQYF.

V is TRBV7-6 and J is TRBJ2-3; D not certain. The CDR3 is made up of 11 amino acids. Germline V lookup: CDR1 SGHVS, CDR2 FNYEAQ. V was clipped by 7 bases and J by 4 bases, with 6 bases between them. The CDR3 region is CASTSSDTQYF. In DNA form, the CDR3 reads TGTGCCAGCACCAGTTCAGATACGCAGTATTTT.

This sequence joins TRBV10-3 and TRBJ2-7; D might be TRBD1 or TRBD2, each matching 5 bases. The CDR3 consists of 13 residues. From germline, CDR1 is ENHRY and CDR2 SYGVKD. Trimming shortened V by 2 bases and J by 6 bases, and 11 bases separated the two germline ends. The CDR3 spells CAISERAGGEQYF. Written as DNA, the CDR3 is TGTGCCATCAGTGAGCGAGCTGGGGGCGAGCAGTACTTC.

This chain connects TRBV5-1 to TRBJ1-1; D gene unclear. CDR3 size: 14 residues. The germline V gene has CDR1 SGHRS and CDR2 YFSETQ. Deletions cut 1 base from V and 4 bases from J, with 11 bases between. The CDR3 protein is CASSLKGEITEAFF. The CDR3 bases are TGCGCCAGCAGCTTGAAGGGAGAAATCACTGAAGCTTTCTTT.

This clone was detected only once. This rearrangement joins TRBV9 to TRBJ1-4, with no clear D. The germline gives CDR1 SGDLS, CDR2 YYNGEE. CDR3 size: 13 residues. Trimming left V 4 bases short and J 6 bases short, with 10 bases between. CDR3 bases: TGTGCCAGCAGCCCTGGGTCCGATGAAAAACTGTTTTTT. It codes for CASSPGSDEKLFF.

The chain uses TRBV9 and TRBJ1-1; possibly TRBD1 for D (5 bases). The CDR3 is 14 amino acids. With 3 bases removed from V and 6 bases from J, the gap between germline ends came to 15 bases. Per germline, CDR1 SGDLS and CDR2 YYNGEE. CDR3 sequence (DNA): TGTGCCAGCAGCGCCTTCGGACGGGGGGCTGAAGCTTTCTTT. This codes for CASSAFGRGAEAFF.

The chain recombines TRBV28 with TRBJ2-7; D is perhaps TRBD2 (6 bases). Trimming pared 2 bases from V and 1 base from J, leaving 9 bases between. CDR1 MDHEN and CDR2 SYDVKM come from the germline V gene. The CDR3 runs to 14 residues. The CDR3 sequence is CASSLGTGSYEQYF. The CDR3 bases are TGTGCCAGCAGTTTAGGGACTGGGTCCTACGAGCAGTACTTC.

The gene calls are TRBV18 and TRBJ1-2; TRBD1 might be the D (5 bases). V lost 3 bases, J lost 4 bases, and 6 bases lay in between. From germline, CDR1 is KGHSH and CDR2 LQKENI. This CDR3 is built from 12 residues. DNA of the CDR3: TGTGCCAGCTCACCTGACAGCTATGGCTACACCTTC. It encodes CASSPDSYGYTF.

V and J are TRBV5-1 and TRBJ2-3; TRBD1 aligns across 8 bases. V dropped 1 base and J dropped 1; count of bases not matched to a gene: 14. CDR3 length: 19 amino acids. Germline loops: CDR1 SGHRS, CDR2 YFSETQ. The CDR3 DNA reads as TGCGCCAGCAGCTTGCCGGACAGGGTTAGTAGGGACGGCACAGATACGCAGTATTTT. This gives the protein CASSLPDRVSRDGTDTQYF.

This sequence joins TRBV28 and TRBJ1-6; unclear D gene. This CDR3 has 14 amino acids. Per the germline V gene, CDR1 is MDHEN and CDR2 is SYDVKM. V was pared by 3 bases and J by 18 bases, with 21 bases between. The CDR3 region has the DNA TGTGCCAGCAGTTTTGGGCAGGTACTGCGTCCGTACCACTTT. Encoded protein: CASSFGQVLRPYHF.

This chain joins TRBV6-4 and TRBJ1-2; 8 bases are shared with TRBD1. Germline loops: CDR1 MRHNA, CDR2 SNTAGT. J lost 3 bases, V lost 0 bases, and 3 bases had no gene match. The CDR3 has 15 residues. The CDR3 nucleotides read TGTGCCAGCAGTGACTCGGCAGGGGGCTACTATGGCTACACCTTC. Translation: CASSDSAGGYYGYTF.

The chain is built from TRBV28 and TRBJ1-1, with D hard to call. The germline gives CDR1 MDHEN, CDR2 SYDVKM. Between the trimmed V and J ends, which lost 2 bases and 1 base, there was a span of 8 bases. The length of the CDR3 is 14 residues. The CDR3 coding sequence is TGTGCCAGCAGTTTACACAGCCAGAACACTGAAGCTTTCTTT. Translation gives CASSLHSQNTEAFF.

The chain carries TRBV11-2 and TRBJ2-1; 7 bases are shared with TRBD1. The CDR3 is 15 amino acids. Per germline, CDR1 SGHAT and CDR2 FQNNGV. Trimming at V came to 6 bases and at J to 0 bases, leaving 5 bases not matched to a gene. The CDR3 coding sequence is TGTGCCAGCAGTTCTAACAGGGGCTCCTACAATGAGCAGTTCTTC. Protein sequence: CASSSNRGSYNEQFF.

The gene calls are TRBV15 and TRBJ2-7; 9 bases agree with TRBD2. The V gene end was trimmed by 5 bases and the J gene end by 2 bases; junction bases not matched to a gene: 10. CDR1 and CDR2 (germline): LNHNV, YYDKDF (reference sequence). CDR3 length: 16 residues. CDR3 DNA sequence: TGTGCCACCAGCCTACACGCTAGCGGGGACACCTACGAGCAGTACTTC. Protein: CATSLHASGDTYEQYF.

DNA for the CDR3: TGTGCCAGCTTTACAGTAAACTATGGCTACACCTTC. It yields the protein CASFTVNYGYTF. The chain is built from TRBV28 and TRBJ1-2; D ambiguous. V gave up 8 bases and J gave up 2 bases, with 9 bases separating them. This CDR3 contains 12 residues. CDR1 and CDR2 (germline): MDHEN, SYDVKM.

In nucleotides, the CDR3 is TGCGCCAGCAGCTTTGGGGTTGTAGGTGGGGGAACAGATACGCAGTATTTT. Translation: CASSFGVVGGGTDTQYF. This chain connects TRBV5-1 to TRBJ2-3; perhaps D is TRBD1 or TRBD2 (5 bases each). The CDR3 is 17 residues long. The V gene lost 2 bases and the J gene lost 3 bases, with 19 bases spanning the gap. Germline loops: CDR1 SGHRS, CDR2 YFSETQ.

This chain connects TRBV13 to TRBJ2-7; D is unclear. The CDR3 is made up of 15 amino acids. With 7 bases removed from V and 6 bases from J, the gap between germline ends came to 22 bases. The germline gives CDR1 PRHDT, CDR2 FYEKMQ (reference sequence). The CDR3 here is CASTLTLDGPGEQYF. The DNA of the CDR3 is TGTGCCAGCACCCTCACCCTCGATGGCCCGGGCGAGCAGTACTTC.

The chain joins TRBV15 to TRBJ2-7; 8 bases are shared with TRBD1. The CDR3 totals 13 residues. Germline V gene sequence: CDR1 LNHNV, CDR2 YYDKDF (reference sequence). The V and J ends lost 5 bases and 6 bases, in that order; junction bases with no gene match: 6. CDR3 sequence reads: CATSLYRGSEQYF. The CDR3 coding sequence is TGTGCCACCAGCTTATACAGGGGGAGCGAGCAGTACTTC.

The CDR3 region is CASRRQGRWETQYF. CDR3 sequence (DNA): TGCGCCAGCAGACGTCAGGGACGATGGGAGACCCAGTACTTC. The chain employs TRBV10-2 and TRBJ2-5; the D gene could be TRBD1 or TRBD2 (5 bases each). Trimming shortened V by 6 bases and J by 5 bases, and 16 bases separated the two germline ends. Germline V gene lookup returns CDR1 WSHSY and CDR2 SAAADI. The CDR3 is made up of 14 amino acids.

This chain joins TRBV18 and TRBJ1-3; unclear D gene. CDR1 and CDR2 from the germline V gene are KGHSH and LQKENI. The CDR3 extends over 14 amino acids. Trimming removed 3 bases at V and 0 bases at J, with 6 bases between. The CDR3 DNA reads as TGTGCCAGCTCACCGAACGACTCTGGAAACACCATATATTTT. Its protein product is CASSPNDSGNTIYF.

The rearrangement uses TRBV5-4 and TRBJ2-1; D is unclear. The V gene's germline CDR1 is SGHNT and CDR2 YYREEE (reference sequence). The V end was cut by 0 bases, the J end by 2 bases, with 9 bases between. This CDR3 is built from 15 residues. The CDR3 sequence: CASSLGLGPYNEQFF. As DNA, the CDR3 is TGTGCCAGCAGCTTGGGTCTAGGGCCCTACAATGAGCAGTTCTTC.

The rearrangement uses TRBV28 and TRBJ2-3, with D uncertain. V was cut by 1 base and J by 1 base, with 12 bases left in between. The germline V gene has CDR1 MDHEN and CDR2 SYDVKM. The CDR3 spans 16 residues. This CDR3 reads CASSLSRVYGTDTQYF. In DNA form, the CDR3 reads TGTGCCAGCAGTTTATCACGGGTGTACGGCACAGATACGCAGTATTTT.

Of note for this clone: The sample holds other DNA sequences that translate to the same CDR3. The chain uses TRBV18 and TRBJ2-5; D remains ambiguous. The CDR3 is 13 amino acids. The germline V gene encodes CDR1 KGHSH and CDR2 LQKENI. With 1 base removed from V and 4 bases from J, the gap between germline ends came to 7 bases. The DNA of the CDR3 is TGTGCCAGCTCACCACAGGGCGGAGAGACCCAGTACTTC. Residues: CASSPQGGETQYF. The full variable domain, its missing parts supplied by reference TRBV18 and TRBJ2-5, is NAGVMQNPRHLVRRRGQEARLRCSPMKGHSHVYWYRQLPEEGLKFMVYLQKENIIDESGMPKERFSAEFPKEGPSILRIQQVVRGDSAAYFCASSPQGGETQYFGPGTRLLVL.

There are a few counts of this clone. The rearrangement links TRBV23-1 to TRBJ1-6; 7 bases align to TRBD1. TRBV23-1 is flagged as an ORF with uncertain function. V lost 6 bases, J lost 9 bases, and 14 bases stayed unmatched. The CDR3 contains 16 residues. The CDR3 DNA is TGCGCCAGCAGCTCAGGGATATGGGACAGTTTTTCACCCCTCCACTTT. It encodes CASSSGIWDSFSPLHF.

J is TRBJ1-1 and V is TRBV28; D is unclear. The CDR3 length is 11 residues. The V end was cut by 4 bases, the J end by 10 bases, with 10 bases between. CDR1 and CDR2 (germline): MDHEN, SYDVKM. The CDR3 here is CASSYRETAFF. Written as DNA, the CDR3 is TGTGCCAGCAGTTACCGGGAGACAGCTTTCTTT. The complete variable domain, with remaining parts taken from reference TRBV28 and TRBJ1-1, reads DVKVTQSSRYLVKRTGEKVFLECVQDMDHENMFWYRQDPGLGLRLIYFSYDVKMKEKGDIPEGYSVSREKKERFSLILESASTNQTSMYLCASSYRETAFFGQGTRLTVV.

This clone was observed a few times. CDR3 in DNA: TGTGCCAGCAGCTTAGGGGCGGGACAGGGGGACACTGAAGCTTTCTTT. This codes for CASSLGAGQGDTEAFF. The rearrangement links TRBV13 to TRBJ1-1; 11 bases fit TRBD1. V lost 0 bases and J lost 3; bases outside the gene matches: 3. Germline V lookup: CDR1 PRHDT, CDR2 FYEKMQ (reference sequence). The CDR3 extends over 16 amino acids.

V is TRBV7-6 and J is TRBJ1-6, with a weak D call TRBD1 (6 bases). This CDR3 comprises 13 residues. V was pared by 1 base and J by 8 bases, with 6 bases between. Germline V gene sequence: CDR1 SGHVS, CDR2 FNYEAQ. The CDR3, as DNA: TGTGCCAGCAGCTTAGAGGGGGATTCACCCCTCCACTTT. Its protein product is CASSLEGDSPLHF.

The V gene is TRBV9, the J gene TRBJ2-5; 8 bases line up with TRBD2. The CDR3 extends over 15 amino acids. Germline assignment: CDR1 SGDLS and CDR2 YYNGEE. V shed 3 bases, J shed 2 bases, and the junction held 6 bases outside the gene matches. The DNA of the CDR3 is TGTGCCAGCAGCGCCGAAGGGACTAGTCAAGAGACCCAGTACTTC. This encodes CASSAEGTSQETQYF. Full variable domain (outside the CDR3, taken from reference TRBV9 and TRBJ2-5): DSGVTQTPKHLITATGQRVTLRCSPRSGDLSVYWYQQSLDQGLQFLIQYYNGEERAKGNILERFSAQQFPDLHSELNLSSLELGDSALYFCASSAEGTSQETQYFGPGTRLLVL.

This clone has just one count. V gene TRBV19 combines with J gene TRBJ2-6; TRBD1 might be the D (5 bases). The V gene's germline CDR1 is LNHDA and CDR2 SQIVND (reference sequence). CDR3 length: 14 amino acids. The V end was cut by 7 bases, the J end by 4 bases, with 11 bases between. CDR3 coding DNA: TGTGCCAGTACGCAGGGTACGGGGGCCAACGTCCTGACTTTC. It yields the protein CASTQGTGANVLTF. The variable domain in full, with the rest retrieved from reference TRBV19 and TRBJ2-6, is DGGITQSPKYLFRKEGQNVTLSCEQNLNHDAMYWYRQDPGQGLRLIYYSQIVNDFQKGDIAEGYSVSREKKESFPLTVTSAQKNPTAFYLCASTQGTGANVLTFGAGSRLTVL.

This rearrangement joins TRBV10-2 to TRBJ2-7; 7 positions agree with TRBD1. Germline CDR1 and CDR2: WSHSY and SAAADI. The length of the CDR3 is 12 residues. Unmatched junction bases numbered 5, after V lost 6 bases and J lost 6 bases. The CDR3 protein is CASRRRQGEQYF. The CDR3 region has the DNA TGCGCCAGCAGAAGACGACAGGGCGAGCAGTACTTC.

This chain connects TRBV5-4 to TRBJ2-3; 9 bases agree with TRBD1. V shed 5 bases and J 5 bases; nucleotides not matched to a gene: 6. CDR3 length: 14 amino acids. Germline V gene lookup returns CDR1 SGHNT and CDR2 YYREEE (reference sequence). CDR3 residues: CASSPGTGLDTQYF. For the CDR3, the DNA is TGTGCCAGCAGTCCCGGGACAGGGTTAGATACGCAGTATTTT.